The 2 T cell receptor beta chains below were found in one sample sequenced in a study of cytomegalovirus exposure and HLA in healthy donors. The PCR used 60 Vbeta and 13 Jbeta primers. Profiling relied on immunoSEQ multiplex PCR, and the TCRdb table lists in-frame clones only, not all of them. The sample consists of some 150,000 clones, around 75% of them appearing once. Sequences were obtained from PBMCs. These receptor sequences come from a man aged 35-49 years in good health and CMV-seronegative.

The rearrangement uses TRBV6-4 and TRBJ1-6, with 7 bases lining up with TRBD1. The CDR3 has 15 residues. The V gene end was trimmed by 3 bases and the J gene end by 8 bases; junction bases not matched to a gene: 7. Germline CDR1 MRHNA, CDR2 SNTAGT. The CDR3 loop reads CASSEQTGSDSPLHF. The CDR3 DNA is TGTGCCAGCAGTGAACAGACAGGGTCGGATTCACCCCTCCACTTT.

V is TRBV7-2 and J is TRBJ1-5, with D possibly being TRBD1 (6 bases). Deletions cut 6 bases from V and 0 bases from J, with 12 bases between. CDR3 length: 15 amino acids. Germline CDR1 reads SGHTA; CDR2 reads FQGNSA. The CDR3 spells CASRLTGFSNQPQHF. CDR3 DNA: TGTGCCAGCAGACTAACAGGGTTTAGCAATCAGCCCCAGCATTTT.